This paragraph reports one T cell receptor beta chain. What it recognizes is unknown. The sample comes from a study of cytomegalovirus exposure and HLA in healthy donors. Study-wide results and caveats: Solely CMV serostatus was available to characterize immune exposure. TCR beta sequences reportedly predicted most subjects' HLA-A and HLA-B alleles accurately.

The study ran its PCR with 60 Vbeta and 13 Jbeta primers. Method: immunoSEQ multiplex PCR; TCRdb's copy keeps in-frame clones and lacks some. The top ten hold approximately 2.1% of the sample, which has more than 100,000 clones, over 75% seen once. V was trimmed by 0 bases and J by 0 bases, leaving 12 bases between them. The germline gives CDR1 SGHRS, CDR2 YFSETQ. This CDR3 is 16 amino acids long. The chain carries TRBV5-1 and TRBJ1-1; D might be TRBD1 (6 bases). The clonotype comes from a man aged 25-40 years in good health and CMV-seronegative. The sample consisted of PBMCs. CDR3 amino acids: CASSLAGRGMNTEAFF. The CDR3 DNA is TGCGCCAGCAGCTTGGCGGGCAGGGGCATGAACACTGAAGCTTTCTTT. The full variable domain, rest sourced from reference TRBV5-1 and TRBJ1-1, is KAGVTQTPRYLIKTRGQQVTLSCSPISGHRSVSWYQQTPGQGLQFLFEYFSETQRNKGNFPGRFSGRQFSNSRSEMNVSTLELGDSALYLCASSLAGRGMNTEAFFGQGTRLTVV.